The clone carrying this T cell receptor (beta chain) appeared a single time. Its antigen remains unknown. Sequencing was performed with immunoSEQ multiplex PCR; in TCRdb, only in-frame clones are kept and a portion is missing. The sample has approximately 47,000 clones, around 90% seen once. The sample is drawn from a study of PD-1 blockade in classical Hodgkin lymphoma. General study points: Reported findings placed baseline TCR diversity lower in newly diagnosed patients (compared with healthy donors). Prior therapy or disease activity may underlie the repertoire differences, whose causes remain undefined.

Time point defined: newly diagnosed, previously untreated cHL patient sample. Untreated, newly diagnosed classical Hodgkin lymphoma PBMCs were used for comparison. The germline V gene encodes CDR1 MNHNS and CDR2 SASEGT. Trimming pared 6 bases from V and 3 bases from J, leaving 9 bases between. The CDR3 length is 13 residues. The origin of this receptor is a human donor with classical Hodgkin lymphoma. The sample was peripheral blood mononuclear cells (PBMCs). The gene calls are TRBV6-1 and TRBJ1-5; possible D gene TRBD1, 5 bases. CDR3 bases: TGTGCCAGCAGCTACAGGTTCAATCAGCCCCAGCATTTT. Protein: CASSYRFNQPQHF.